The T cell receptor (beta chain) under discussion was sequenced for a study of beta chain features in type 1 diabetes. Across the whole study: Taken together, all samples contributed approximately 110,000,000 examined sorted cells. Findings and caveats of the study: Whatever favoring of shorter templates PCR might show would apply equally to patients and controls.

The isolated RNA, all of it, was reverse transcribed, so expressed TCRB transcripts were what got sequenced. Method: immunoSEQ multiplex PCR; TCRdb's copy keeps in-frame clones and lacks some. The sample lists 130,000 to 150,000 clones; about 10% were seen once. Note on this clone: What it binds is not known.

The sample consisted of naive CD4+ T cells from blood. The TCR comes from a young man in good health.

This CDR3 reads CASSISNRVSGANVLTF. The CDR3 DNA sequence: TGTGCCAGTAGTATAAGTAACAGGGTCTCTGGGGCCAACGTCCTGACTTTC. The chain uses TRBV19 and TRBJ2-6, with TRBD1 as a possible D gene (6 bases). Germline CDR1 and CDR2: LNHDA and SQIVND (reference sequence). The CDR3 covers 17 residues. The V end was cut by 2 bases, the J end by 0 bases, with 11 bases between.